A single T cell receptor (beta chain) is shown here with its context. Original analysis: Estimated nucleated cell counts came from reference gene primer amplification. The table came from immunoSEQ multiplex PCR; TCRdb's copy has only in-frame clones and leaves some out. The V and J calls and the clone size are those of that table, but D and trimming were determined from the DNA. The sample lists roughly 200,000 clones; around 83% were seen once. Trimming removed 1 base from V and 4 bases from J; junction bases left unmatched: 4. The CDR3 loop spans 15 amino acids. CDR1 is SGDLS and CDR2 is YYNGEE in the germline V gene. This sample is drawn from a study of blood T cell repertoires in COVID-19. Study-wide background: Sites in the United States, Italy and Spain provided acute and convalescent COVID-19 samples. In each case, the material was cDNA or gDNA derived from T cells, B-cell-depleted T cells, or PBMCs.

The TCR originated in a woman in her twenties or thirties with active or convalescent COVID-19. Sequenced material: peripheral blood. The chain recombines TRBV9 with TRBJ1-4; 7 bases are a match to TRBD1. The CDR3 bases are TGTGCCAGCAGCGTAAGGGGACAGAATAATGAAAAACTGTTTTTT. It is translated as CASSVRGQNNEKLFF. The full variable domain, in which reference TRBV9 and TRBJ1-4 provide the parts outside the CDR3, is DSGVTQTPKHLITATGQRVTLRCSPRSGDLSVYWYQQSLDQGLQFLIQYYNGEERAKGNILERFSAQQFPDLHSELNLSSLELGDSALYFCASSVRGQNNEKLFFGSGTQLSVL.